This paragraph reports one T cell receptor (beta chain). Its cognate antigen is unknown. This record comes from a study of post-analysis software for immune sequencing data. Study-wide results and caveats: Patients carried roughly five TRBV segments more frequently than controls did, and TRBV5-6, TRBV5-1 and TRBV20-1 were among them. Normalized Chao1 diversity was significantly reduced in patients versus controls. Under F measure analysis, samples from one preparation batch co-clustered strongly.

Each TCR beta cDNA library carried unique molecular identifiers. TCRdb recomputed calls from the PCR reads with MiXCR, one row per CDR3 protein. The sample carries 450,000 or so distinct CDR3 sequences, approximately 45% recorded once. There are 16 residues in the CDR3. V was pared by 1 base and J by 7 bases, with 8 bases of the junction left unmatched. The receptor's source is a girl aged 10-17 years with multiple sclerosis. Sequences were obtained from blood. V is TRBV12-3 or TRBV12-4 and J is TRBJ2-1, with 9 bases lining up with TRBD2. CDR3 sequence reads: CASSLGGAGGYNEQFF. The CDR3 DNA reads TGTGCCAGCAGTTTAGGAGGCGCGGGAGGGTATAATGAGCAGTTCTTC.